The 9 T cell receptor beta chains below all came from one sample that was sequenced in a study of T-cell memory formation after mild COVID-19. One entry per CDR3 protein, called by TCRdb with MiXCR from the 5' RACE reads. The sample has hundreds of thousands of distinct CDR3 sequences, 25% to 30% seen once. Material for sequencing was PBMCs or a T cell subset sorted from them (not recorded which). The receptors come from an adult woman who had mild COVID-19 (a few samples of this study predate the infection). Cell type and time point are not known.

This clonotype was seen a few times. The chain is built from TRBV5-1 and TRBJ1-2; a weak D match, TRBD1 (5 bases). The V and J ends lost 3 bases and 8 bases respectively, with 8 bases between them. The germline V gene has CDR1 SGHRS and CDR2 YFSETQ. The CDR3 has 11 amino acids. In DNA, the CDR3 is TGCGCCAGCAGCTCCGGGGGAGGCTACACCTTC. Residues: CASSSGGGYTF.

This clonotype appeared a single time. The V call is TRBV3-1, the J call TRBJ2-7, with a tentative D call TRBD1 (6 bases). V was clipped by 1 base and J by 2 bases, with 12 bases between them. CDR1 and CDR2 (germline): LGHDT, YNNKEL (reference sequence). The CDR3 sequence is 15 residues long. The CDR3 DNA is TGTGCCAGCAGCCAAGGGACAGACTATACCTACGAGCAGTACTTC. This encodes CASSQGTDYTYEQYF.

The chain joins TRBV7-2 to TRBJ2-1; 9 bases match TRBD2. V lost 5 bases and J lost 10; bases outside the gene matches: 12. CDR3 length equals 15 residues. The germline V gene encodes CDR1 SGHTA and CDR2 FQGNSA. The CDR3 loop is CASSPYFLRGGEQFF. The CDR3 nucleotides are TGTGCCAGCAGCCCCTACTTTTTGCGGGGGGGCGAGCAGTTCTTC.

This rearrangement joins TRBV18 to TRBJ1-1, with D perhaps matching TRBD1 (5 bases). Germline loops: CDR1 KGHSH, CDR2 LQKENI. This CDR3 region has 15 residues. V was shortened by 1 base and J by 1 base, with 10 bases between the two germline ends. This CDR3 is CASSPRRQSNTEAFF. The CDR3 nucleotides read TGTGCCAGCTCACCACGGAGACAGTCGAACACTGAAGCTTTCTTT.

The sample holds a few counts of this clonotype. The chain has TRBV12-3 or TRBV12-4 and TRBJ1-1, with TRBD1 matching 11 bases. The CDR3 runs 12 residues. The V and J ends lost 3 bases and 12 bases, in that order; junction bases with no gene match: 3. The CDR3 here is CASSLGQGGTFF. As DNA, the CDR3 is TGTGCCAGCAGTTTGGGACAGGGGGGAACTTTCTTT.

This clonotype was seen only a few times. The chain carries TRBV19 and TRBJ2-2; 12 bases are a match to TRBD1. CDR3 size: 16 residues. Trimming cost V 5 bases and J 6 bases; bases outside gene matches: 7. Per the germline V gene, CDR1 is LNHDA and CDR2 is SQIVND (reference sequence). In nucleotides, the CDR3 is TGTGCCAGTAGTCCAGGGACAGGGGGCCGGGCCGGGGAGCTGTTTTTT. Translation: CASSPGTGGRAGELFF.

This clonotype was detected a few times. This chain joins TRBV20-1 and TRBJ1-1; D uncertain. The CDR3 extends over 9 amino acids. The V gene lost 3 bases and the J gene lost 12 bases, with 8 bases spanning the gap. Germline V gene data show CDR1 as DFQATT and CDR2 as SNEGSKA (reference sequence). DNA for the CDR3: TGCAGTGCTAGTCAAGGAACTTTCTTT. Protein sequence: CSASQGTFF.

This clonotype was observed a few times. The chain combines TRBV12-3 or TRBV12-4 with TRBJ2-3; maybe TRBD1 (6 bases). Trimming pared 1 base from V and 6 bases from J, leaving 14 bases between. This CDR3 comprises 15 residues. CDR3 in DNA: TGTGCCAGCAGTTTAGTCAGGGGCCAGTCGGATACGCAGTATTTT. Translated: CASSLVRGQSDTQYF.

The chain is built from TRBV12-3 or TRBV12-4 and TRBJ1-1; D ambiguous. This CDR3 is 12 amino acids long. V lost 1 base and J lost 3, with 3 bases in between. CDR3 loop: CASSLVHTEAFF. As DNA, the CDR3 is TGTGCCAGCAGTTTAGTCCACACTGAAGCTTTCTTT.